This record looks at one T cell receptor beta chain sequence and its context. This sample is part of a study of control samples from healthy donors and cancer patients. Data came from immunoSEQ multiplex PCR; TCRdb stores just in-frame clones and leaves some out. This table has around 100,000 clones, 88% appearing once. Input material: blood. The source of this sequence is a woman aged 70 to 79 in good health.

The CDR3 DNA is TGTGCCATCTCTGACGGGCTCTATGGCTACACCTTC. Translated, it gives CAISDGLYGYTF. The chain links TRBV10-3 to TRBJ1-2, with D unresolved. CDR1 is ENHRY and CDR2 is SYGVKD in the germline V gene. The V end lost 8 bases, the J end lost 4 bases, and 11 bases lay between the germline ends. The length of the CDR3 is 12 residues.